Included here is one T cell receptor (beta chain) sequence, with context. The antigen remains undetermined. The data were obtained in a study of radiotherapy plus CTLA-4 blockade in lung cancer. At the level of the study: Among patients, less than 20% showed objective responses, and roughly 30% had disease control. Whole-study findings and limits: Early clone dynamics of blood T cells, plus interferon-beta, reportedly predicted response best. Radiotherapy with ipilimumab was followed by blood expansion of tumor-derived clones.

Chemo-refractory metastatic non-small-cell lung cancer patients underwent focal radiation alongside CTLA-4 blockade with ipilimumab. The CDR3 spans 15 residues. Germline CDR1 SGHTA, CDR2 FQGNSA. With 5 bases clipped from V and 1 base from J, the junction kept 4 bases outside the gene matches. Measured with immunoSEQ multiplex PCR; TCRdb has only the in-frame clones, and not every one. The sample includes 20,000 to 30,000 clones, over 70% of them seen just once. The sample in question was peripheral blood, obtained from a patient treated with radiotherapy plus ipilimumab. The receptor was derived from a human donor with non-small cell lung cancer that progressed on radiotherapy plus ipilimumab. V is TRBV7-2 and J is TRBJ2-1; 8 bases match TRBD2. CDR3 DNA sequence: TGTGCCAGCAGCAGCGGGAGTTCGTCCTACAATGAGCAGTTCTTC. Translated: CASSSGSSSYNEQFF.